The TCR beta chain under discussion was sequenced for a study of cytomegalovirus exposure and HLA in healthy donors. Study as a whole: Early on, a data release was issued that held approximately 92 million unique TCRs from HLA-typed donors.

Concerning this clone: The antigen remains undetermined.

Study-wide points: Association with HLA alleles at 0.05 false discovery rate was found for around 17,000 TCR beta sequences in a later analysis. About 87% or about 30% of the time was how often most TCR beta V segments were productive, according to an earlier analysis.

This CDR3 is built from 12 residues. Germline V gene data show CDR1 as MDHEN and CDR2 as SYDVKM. V was cut by 4 bases and J by 3 bases, with 7 bases left in between. PCR amplification relied on 60 Vbeta primers (plus 13 Jbeta primers). Sequencing used immunoSEQ multiplex PCR; TCRdb keeps in-frame clones, though not all of them. The sample shows 60,000 to 85,000 clones, 75% to 85% of them seen only once. The chain links TRBV28 to TRBJ2-7; the D is unclear. The TCR was taken from a man between 35 and 55 years old in good health and CMV-seronegative. Sequencing was carried out using PBMCs. Here the CDR3 reads CASSSTVYEQYF. For the CDR3, the DNA is TGTGCCAGCAGTTCTACAGTCTACGAGCAGTACTTC.